A single sample is the source of the 29 T cell receptor beta chains below, sequenced in a study of OX40 agonist ivuxolimab in advanced cancers. TCRdb's copy holds only in-frame clones and misses some; the assay was immunoSEQ multiplex PCR. The sample shows fewer than 90,000 clones, 89% of them seen only once. The specimen comprised CD4+ or CD8+ T cells sorted from blood, sampled in a trial of the OX40 agonist ivuxolimab. The receptors originated from an adult with an advanced solid tumor such as melanoma, head and neck, liver or kidney cancer.

The V and J genes are TRBV7-2 and TRBJ2-3; D not certain. V gave up 2 bases and J gave up 6 bases, with 9 bases separating them. The CDR3 is 13 amino acids. Per germline, CDR1 SGHTA and CDR2 FQGNSA. This CDR3 is CASSLQPWDTQYF. CDR3 nucleotides: TGTGCCAGCAGCTTACAGCCCTGGGATACGCAGTATTTT.

The gene calls are TRBV10-2 and TRBJ2-2, with 8 bases lining up with TRBD2. CDR1 and CDR2 from the germline V gene are WSHSY and SAAADI. The CDR3 contains 13 residues. Trimming took 6 bases from V and 6 from J; bases not matched to a gene: 3. The CDR3 DNA is TGCGCCAGCAGGGCGGGAGGACCCGGGGAGCTGTTTTTT. Protein: CASRAGGPGELFF.

The chain couples TRBV5-4 to TRBJ2-7; 11 bases line up with TRBD2. The CDR3 runs 14 residues. The germline V gene has CDR1 SGHNT and CDR2 YYREEE (reference sequence). The ends lost 7 bases at V and 5 bases at J; junction bases unmatched: 8. The CDR3 sequence: CASGIAGGKNEQYF. DNA for the CDR3: TGTGCCAGCGGAATAGCGGGAGGGAAGAACGAGCAGTACTTC.

The rearrangement uses TRBV9 and TRBJ2-4; a weak D match, TRBD2 (5 bases). Germline values: CDR1 SGDLS, CDR2 YYNGEE. V gave up 0 bases and J gave up 8 bases, with 12 bases separating them. The CDR3 is 14 amino acids. For the CDR3, the DNA is TGTGCCAGCAGCGTAGGGGAGCAGGCCCACATTCAGTACTTC. Amino acid sequence: CASSVGEQAHIQYF.

V and J are TRBV28 and TRBJ1-2, with 8 bases fitting TRBD1. The CDR3 length is 13 residues. Unmatched junction bases numbered 4, after V lost 2 bases and J lost 8 bases. CDR1 and CDR2 from the germline V gene are MDHEN and SYDVKM. The CDR3 reads CASSLQGAAGYTF. CDR3 bases: TGTGCCAGCAGTTTACAGGGGGCAGCGGGCTACACCTTC.

The V gene is TRBV7-9, the J gene TRBJ1-3; D is unclear. V shed 5 bases and J shed 0 bases, with 8 bases lying between them. Per germline, CDR1 SEHNR and CDR2 FQNEAQ (reference sequence). The CDR3 spans 14 residues. DNA of the CDR3: TGTGCCAGCAGCGGACGGTACTCTGGAAACACCATATATTTT. This gives the protein CASSGRYSGNTIYF.

This chain links TRBV5-4 with TRBJ1-2; tentative D call: TRBD1 (5 bases). Germline CDR1 reads SGHNT; CDR2 reads YYREEE (reference sequence). Trimming left V 0 bases short and J 6 bases short, with 9 bases between. The CDR3 covers 13 residues. CDR3 coding DNA: TGTGCCAGCAGCTTGGCAGGGTCGGATGGCTACACCTTC. Protein product: CASSLAGSDGYTF.

This clone came up once. This chain joins TRBV7-2 and TRBJ2-1; D not certain. CDR1 SGHTA and CDR2 FQGNSA come from the germline V gene. CDR3 size: 13 residues. The ends were cut back, 2 bases at V and 10 bases at J, with 12 bases in the middle. The CDR3 bases are TGTGCCAGCAGCTTATACGGCGGCCCGGAGCAGTTCTTC. Translation gives CASSLYGGPEQFF.

The chain joins TRBV6-5 to TRBJ2-7, with D tentatively TRBD2 (5 bases). V lost 2 bases to trimming and J lost 6 bases, with 17 bases between them. The CDR3 has 15 amino acids. Germline V gene lookup returns CDR1 MNHEY and CDR2 SVGAGI. The CDR3 DNA follows: TGTGCCAGCAGTTACAACGCGGGCTGGGAGTTCGAGCAGTACTTC. It codes for CASSYNAGWEFEQYF.

This sequence joins TRBV9 and TRBJ2-7; 9 bases agree with TRBD1. This CDR3 contains 14 residues. The germline V gene encodes CDR1 SGDLS and CDR2 YYNGEE. V trimming: 1 base; J trimming: 4 bases; junction bases outside the gene matches: 3. The CDR3 spells CASSVRTGAYEQYF. The CDR3 DNA follows: TGTGCCAGCAGCGTACGGACAGGGGCTTACGAGCAGTACTTC.

This clone was observed a single time. The chain recombines TRBV7-2 with TRBJ1-4; D might be TRBD1 (6 bases). Germline V gene lookup returns CDR1 SGHTA and CDR2 FQGNSA. The CDR3 spans 14 residues. The V end lost 6 bases, the J end lost 4 bases, and 12 bases lay between the germline ends. This chain's CDR3 is CASSFNRDNEKLFF. The CDR3 DNA reads TGTGCCAGCAGTTTTAACAGGGATAATGAAAAACTGTTTTTT.

The J gene is TRBJ1-6, the V gene TRBV30; tentatively, D is TRBD1 (6 bases). Germline V gene lookup returns CDR1 GTSNPN and CDR2 SVGIG (reference sequence). CDR3 length: 16 residues. Deletions cut 3 bases from V and 8 bases from J, with 20 bases between. DNA for the CDR3: TGTGCCTGGAGAACCCCCGGGGGCAGAGTTTATTCACCCCTCCACTTT. Translated, it gives CAWRTPGGRVYSPLHF.

The chain joins TRBV19 to TRBJ2-7; D is possibly TRBD2 (6 bases). With 4 bases removed from V and 1 base from J, the gap between germline ends came to 14 bases. There are 15 residues in the CDR3. The V gene's germline CDR1 is LNHDA and CDR2 SQIVND (reference sequence). The chain's CDR3 is CASSTLASFSYEQYF. DNA of the CDR3: TGTGCCAGTAGTACCCTAGCGTCGTTTTCCTACGAGCAGTACTTC. Combining the CDR3 with reference TRBV19 and TRBJ2-7 gives the whole variable domain DGGITQSPKYLFRKEGQNVTLSCEQNLNHDAMYWYRQDPGQGLRLIYYSQIVNDFQKGDIAEGYSVSREKKESFPLTVTSAQKNPTAFYLCASSTLASFSYEQYFGPGTRLTVT.

The genes are TRBV18 and TRBJ1-2; D not resolved. Trimming stripped 0 bases from V and 0 bases from J, with 8 bases between. CDR3 length: 15 residues. In germline, CDR1 is KGHSH, CDR2 LQKENI. The CDR3 is CASSPPVGSNYGYTF. CDR3 nucleotides: TGTGCCAGCTCACCACCGGTAGGCTCTAACTATGGCTACACCTTC.

The chain is built from TRBV19 and TRBJ1-5; a possible D gene is TRBD1 (6 bases). Germline V gives CDR1 LNHDA, CDR2 SQIVND (reference sequence). This CDR3 is 15 amino acids long. V lost 4 bases and J lost 1, with 11 bases in between. CDR3 DNA sequence: TGTGCCAGTAGTACACGAGGGGGAAGCAATCAGCCCCAGCATTTT. This codes for CASSTRGGSNQPQHF. The whole variable domain, remainder taken from reference TRBV19 and TRBJ1-5, is DGGITQSPKYLFRKEGQNVTLSCEQNLNHDAMYWYRQDPGQGLRLIYYSQIVNDFQKGDIAEGYSVSREKKESFPLTVTSAQKNPTAFYLCASSTRGGSNQPQHFGDGTRLSIL.

The J gene is TRBJ2-3, the V gene TRBV13; D call uncertain. Trimming shortened V by 1 base and J by 7 bases, and 15 bases separated the two germline ends. CDR1 and CDR2 from the germline V gene are PRHDT and FYEKMQ (reference sequence). CDR3 length: 15 amino acids. The CDR3 reads CASSLDVKLGYTQYF. CDR3 in DNA: TGTGCCAGCAGCTTAGACGTTAAACTCGGTTATACGCAGTATTTT.

The J gene is TRBJ2-2, the V gene TRBV7-9; 10 bases match TRBD2. Germline CDR1 reads SEHNR; CDR2 reads FQNEAQ (reference sequence). The CDR3 has 15 residues. The V gene end was trimmed by 5 bases and the J gene end by 6 bases; junction bases not matched to a gene: 6. CDR3 nucleotides: TGTGCCAGCAGCCTTCTAGCGGGAGTAGCCGGGGAGCTGTTTTTT. It is translated as CASSLLAGVAGELFF.

V is TRBV5-1 and J is TRBJ2-7; 11 nucleotides align to TRBD1. The CDR3 is 16 amino acids. The junction had 10 bases not matched to a gene; V was cut back by 4 bases and J by 4 bases. Germline values: CDR1 SGHRS, CDR2 YFSETQ. CDR3: CASSPQGQGVVYEQYF. CDR3 DNA: TGCGCCAGCAGCCCGCAGGGACAGGGGGTCGTATACGAGCAGTACTTC.

This clone has more than one count but fewer than ten. The J gene is TRBJ1-5, the V gene TRBV19; D possibly corresponds to TRBD1 (6 bases). CDR1 is LNHDA and CDR2 is SQIVND in the germline V gene (reference sequence). CDR3 length equals 14 residues. Trimming took off 5 bases at V and 4 bases at J, with 12 bases between the two ends. The CDR3 loop reads CASSPQQGNQPQHF. CDR3 sequence (DNA): TGTGCCAGTAGTCCCCAACAGGGAAATCAGCCCCAGCATTTT.

This clone turned up a few times. The chain employs TRBV7-8 and TRBJ2-6, with D possibly being TRBD1 (6 bases). The V end was cut by 1 base, the J end by 2 bases, with 6 bases between. Germline assignment: CDR1 SGHVS and CDR2 FQNEAQ. The CDR3 length is 15 residues. CDR3 loop: CASSLGTAGANVLTF. In nucleotides, the CDR3 is TGTGCCAGCAGCTTAGGGACAGCTGGGGCCAACGTCCTGACTTTC.

The J gene is TRBJ2-3, the V gene TRBV18; TRBD2 might be the D (5 bases). Trimming stripped 2 bases from V and 0 bases from J, with 15 bases between. The CDR3 covers 17 residues. CDR1 and CDR2 from the germline V gene are KGHSH and LQKENI. CDR3 DNA: TGTGCCAGCTCACCATTTAACGGAGGCATAAGCACAGATACGCAGTATTTT. Its protein is CASSPFNGGISTDTQYF.

This chain links TRBV30 with TRBJ2-7, with D possibly matching TRBD2 (5 bases). Germline CDR1 is GTSNPN and CDR2 is SVGIG (reference sequence). The CDR3 sequence is 17 residues long. Deletions cut 1 base from V and 2 bases from J, with 21 bases between. The CDR3 DNA is TGTGCCTGGAGTGGATCGGCGGGCTCCTGGGCGACCTACGAGCAGTACTTC. Its protein product is CAWSGSAGSWATYEQYF.

In this sample, this clone turned up once. The CDR3 DNA is TGTGCCAGCAGCTTAGGGGGGGTTTATAGCAATCAGCCCCAGCATTTT. The encoded protein is CASSLGGVYSNQPQHF. The rearrangement joins TRBV7-2 to TRBJ1-5, with D perhaps matching TRBD1 (5 bases). Germline CDR1 is SGHTA and CDR2 is FQGNSA. This CDR3 has 16 residues. The V and J ends lost 1 base and 0 bases respectively, with 10 bases between them.

The chain uses TRBV5-1 and TRBJ2-3; 8 bases are a match to TRBD1. Germline V gene lookup returns CDR1 SGHRS and CDR2 YFSETQ. This CDR3 comprises 16 residues. V trimming: 4 bases; J trimming: 4 bases; junction bases outside the gene matches: 11. The CDR3 sequence is CASSIGQGAFADTQYF. The CDR3, as DNA: TGCGCCAGCAGCATAGGACAGGGCGCATTCGCAGATACGCAGTATTTT.

The genes are TRBV5-1 and TRBJ1-1; TRBD1 is a possible D gene (6 bases). The germline gives CDR1 SGHRS, CDR2 YFSETQ. The ends were cut back, 4 bases at V and 1 base at J, with 14 bases in the middle. This CDR3 is built from 15 residues. CDR3 amino acids: CASSLQQGGNTEAFF. In DNA, the CDR3 is TGCGCCAGCAGCCTGCAACAGGGAGGGAACACTGAAGCTTTCTTT.

The table lists this clone with a few counts. V usage is TRBV11-2 and J usage is TRBJ2-2; D may match TRBD1 or TRBD2 (5 bases each). This CDR3 contains 14 residues. V was cut by 5 bases and J by 4 bases, with 11 bases left in between. Germline CDR1 and CDR2: SGHAT and FQNNGV. The chain's CDR3 is CASSPGTGTGELFF. In DNA, the CDR3 is TGTGCCAGCAGCCCAGGGACGGGCACCGGGGAGCTGTTTTTT.

The rearrangement uses TRBV5-5 and TRBJ2-3; TRBD2 matches at 9 bases. The CDR3 contains 16 residues. J lost 1 base, V lost 5 bases, and 8 bases had no gene match. The germline V gene has CDR1 SGHKS and CDR2 YYEKEE (reference sequence). The CDR3: CASRREGRRGTDTQYF. The CDR3 DNA reads TGTGCCAGCAGGCGGGAGGGCCGTAGGGGCACAGATACGCAGTATTTT.

This chain links TRBV7-8 with TRBJ2-7; D gene ambiguous. There are 14 residues in the CDR3. V was shortened by 5 bases and J by 2 bases, with 13 bases between the two germline ends. Per the germline V gene, CDR1 is SGHVS and CDR2 is FQNEAQ. The CDR3: CASSLDPRPYEQYF. CDR3 DNA sequence: TGTGCCAGCAGCCTAGACCCCCGACCCTACGAGCAGTACTTC.

The chain carries TRBV5-4 and TRBJ2-7, with D maybe TRBD2 (6 bases). The length of the CDR3 is 15 residues. V lost 4 bases to trimming and J lost 2 bases, with 16 bases between them. Germline V CDR1 and CDR2: SGHNT, YYREEE (reference sequence). The CDR3 region is CASSPYPGSPYEQYF. The CDR3 DNA reads TGTGCCAGCAGCCCCTATCCCGGGAGCCCCTACGAGCAGTACTTC.